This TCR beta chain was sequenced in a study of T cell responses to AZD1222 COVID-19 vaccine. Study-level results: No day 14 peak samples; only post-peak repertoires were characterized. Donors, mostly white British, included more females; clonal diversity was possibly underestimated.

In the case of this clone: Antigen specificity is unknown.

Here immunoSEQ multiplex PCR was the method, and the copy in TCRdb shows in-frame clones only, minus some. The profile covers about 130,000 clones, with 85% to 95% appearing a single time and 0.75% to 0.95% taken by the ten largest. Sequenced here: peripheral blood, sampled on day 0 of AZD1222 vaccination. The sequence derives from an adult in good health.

In DNA form, the CDR3 reads TGTGCCAGCAGCTTAGTGTCGGGCCCGCTCCTCTATGGCTACACCTTC. This encodes CASSLVSGPLLYGYTF. The rearrangement links TRBV7-9 to TRBJ1-2, with D unclear. The germline V gene has CDR1 SEHNR and CDR2 FQNEAQ (reference sequence). V gave up 1 base and J gave up 4 bases, with 16 bases separating them. This CDR3 is 16 amino acids long.